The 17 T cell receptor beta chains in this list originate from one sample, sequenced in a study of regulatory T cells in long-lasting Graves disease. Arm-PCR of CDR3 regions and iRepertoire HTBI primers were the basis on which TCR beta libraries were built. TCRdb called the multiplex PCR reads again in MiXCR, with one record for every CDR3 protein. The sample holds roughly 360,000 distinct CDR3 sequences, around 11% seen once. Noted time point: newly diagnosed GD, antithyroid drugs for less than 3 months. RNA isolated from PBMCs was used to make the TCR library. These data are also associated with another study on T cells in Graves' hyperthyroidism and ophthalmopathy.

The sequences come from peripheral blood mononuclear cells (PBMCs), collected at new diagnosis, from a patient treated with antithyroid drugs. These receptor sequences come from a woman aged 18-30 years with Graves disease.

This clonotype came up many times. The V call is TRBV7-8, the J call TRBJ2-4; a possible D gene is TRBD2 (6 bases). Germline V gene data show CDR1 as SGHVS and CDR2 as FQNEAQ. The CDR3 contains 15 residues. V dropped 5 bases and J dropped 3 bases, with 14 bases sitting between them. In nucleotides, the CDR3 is TGTGCCAGCAGCCCGAGGGACTCCGACAAAAACATTCAGTACTTC. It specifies CASSPRDSDKNIQYF.

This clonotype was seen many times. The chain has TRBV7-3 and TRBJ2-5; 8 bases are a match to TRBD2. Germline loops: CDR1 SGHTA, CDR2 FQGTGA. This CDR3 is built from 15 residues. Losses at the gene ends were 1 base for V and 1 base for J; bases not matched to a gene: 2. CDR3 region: CASSLIGGAQETQYF. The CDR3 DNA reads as TGTGCCAGCAGCTTAATCGGGGGGGCCCAAGAGACCCAGTACTTC.

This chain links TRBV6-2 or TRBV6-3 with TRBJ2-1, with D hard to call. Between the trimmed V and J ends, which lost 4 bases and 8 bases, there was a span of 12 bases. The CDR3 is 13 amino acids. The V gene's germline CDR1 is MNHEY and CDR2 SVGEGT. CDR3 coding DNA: TGTGCCAGCAGTTTTAGGACCCACCATGAGCAGTTCTTC. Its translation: CASSFRTHHEQFF.

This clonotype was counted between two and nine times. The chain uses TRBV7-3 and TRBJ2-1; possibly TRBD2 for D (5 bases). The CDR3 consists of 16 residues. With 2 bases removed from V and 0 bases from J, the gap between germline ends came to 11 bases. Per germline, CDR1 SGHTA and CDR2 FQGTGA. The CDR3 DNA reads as TGTGCCAGCAGCTTATGGCCGGGGAGCTCCTACAATGAGCAGTTCTTC. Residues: CASSLWPGSSYNEQFF.

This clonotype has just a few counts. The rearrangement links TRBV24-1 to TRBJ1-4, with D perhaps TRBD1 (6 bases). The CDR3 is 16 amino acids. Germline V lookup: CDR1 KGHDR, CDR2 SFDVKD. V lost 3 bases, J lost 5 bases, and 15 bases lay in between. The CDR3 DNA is TGTGCCACCAGTGATGCCCCGGGGGGCGGGAATGAAAAACTGTTTTTT. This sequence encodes CATSDAPGGGNEKLFF.

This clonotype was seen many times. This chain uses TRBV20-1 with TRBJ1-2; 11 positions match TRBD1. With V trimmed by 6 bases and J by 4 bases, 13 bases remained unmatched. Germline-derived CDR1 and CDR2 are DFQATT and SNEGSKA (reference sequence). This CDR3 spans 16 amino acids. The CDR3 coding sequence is TGCAGTGCGGGCGGGACAGGGGGACATTTCAGCTATGGCTACACCTTC. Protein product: CSAGGTGGHFSYGYTF.

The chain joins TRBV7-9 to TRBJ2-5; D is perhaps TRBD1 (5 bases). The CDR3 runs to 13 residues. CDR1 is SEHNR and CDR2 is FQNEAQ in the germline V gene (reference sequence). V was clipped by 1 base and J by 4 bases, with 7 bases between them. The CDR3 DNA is TGTGCCAGCAGCTTAGTCCAGGGAGAGACCCAGTACTTC. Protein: CASSLVQGETQYF.

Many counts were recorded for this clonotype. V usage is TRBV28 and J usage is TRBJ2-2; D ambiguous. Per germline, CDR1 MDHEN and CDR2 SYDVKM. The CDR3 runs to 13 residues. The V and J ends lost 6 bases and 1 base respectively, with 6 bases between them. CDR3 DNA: TGTGCCAGCAGGAATAGGAACACCGGGGAGCTGTTTTTT. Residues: CASRNRNTGELFF.

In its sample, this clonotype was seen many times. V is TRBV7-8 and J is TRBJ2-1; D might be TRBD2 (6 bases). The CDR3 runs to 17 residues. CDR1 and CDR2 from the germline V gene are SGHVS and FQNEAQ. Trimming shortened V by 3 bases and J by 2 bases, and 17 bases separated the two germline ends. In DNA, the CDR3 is TGTGCCAGCAGCTTTCCCCTCGGGGGAGAGACCTACAATGAGCAGTTCTTC. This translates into CASSFPLGGETYNEQFF.

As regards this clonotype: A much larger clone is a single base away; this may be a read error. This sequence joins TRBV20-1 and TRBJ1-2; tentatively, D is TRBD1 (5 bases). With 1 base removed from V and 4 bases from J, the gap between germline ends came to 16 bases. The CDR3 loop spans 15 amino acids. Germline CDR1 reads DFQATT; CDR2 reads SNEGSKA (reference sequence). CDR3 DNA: TGCAGTGCTAGAGGCCGGAGGGGTATTGGCTATGGCTACACCTTC. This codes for CSARGRRGIGYGYTF.

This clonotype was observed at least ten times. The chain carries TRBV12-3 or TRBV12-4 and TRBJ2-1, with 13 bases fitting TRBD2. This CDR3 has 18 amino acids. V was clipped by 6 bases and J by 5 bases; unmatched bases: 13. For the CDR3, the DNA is TGTGCCAGCAGAAGTCCCCGGACTAGCGGGAGTAACGACAATGAGCAGTTCTTC. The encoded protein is CASRSPRTSGSNDNEQFF.

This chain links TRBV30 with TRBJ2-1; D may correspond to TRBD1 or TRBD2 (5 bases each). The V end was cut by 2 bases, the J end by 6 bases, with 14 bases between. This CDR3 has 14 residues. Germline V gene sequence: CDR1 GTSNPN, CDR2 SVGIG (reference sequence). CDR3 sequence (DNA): TGTGCCTGGAGTCCGAGGGGAAGGGGCAATGAGCAGTTCTTC. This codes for CAWSPRGRGNEQFF.

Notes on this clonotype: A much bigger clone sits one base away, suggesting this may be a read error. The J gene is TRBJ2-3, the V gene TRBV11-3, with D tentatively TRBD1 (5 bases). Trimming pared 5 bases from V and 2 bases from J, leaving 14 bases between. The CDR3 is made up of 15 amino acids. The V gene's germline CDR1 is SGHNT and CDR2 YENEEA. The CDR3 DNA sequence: TGTGCCAGCAGCCCGCGGACATGGAACACAGATACGCAGTATTTT. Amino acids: CASSPRTWNTDTQYF.

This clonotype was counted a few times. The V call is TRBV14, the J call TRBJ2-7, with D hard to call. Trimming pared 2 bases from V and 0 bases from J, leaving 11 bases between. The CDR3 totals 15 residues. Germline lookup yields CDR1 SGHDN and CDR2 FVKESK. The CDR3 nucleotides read TGTGCCAGCAGCCAAAGTCGAAGGTTCTCCTACGAGCAGTACTTC. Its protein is CASSQSRRFSYEQYF. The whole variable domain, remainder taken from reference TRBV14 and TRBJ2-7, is EAGVTQFPSHSVIEKGQTVTLRCDPISGHDNLYWYRRVMGKEIKFLLHFVKESKQDESGMPNNRFLAERTGGTYSTLKVQPAELEDSGVYFCASSQSRRFSYEQYFGPGTRLTVT.

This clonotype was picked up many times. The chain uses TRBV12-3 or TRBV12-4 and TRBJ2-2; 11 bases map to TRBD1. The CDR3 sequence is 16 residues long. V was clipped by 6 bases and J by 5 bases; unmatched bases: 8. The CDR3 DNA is TGTGCCAGCAGGGCCTTCCGGGACAGGGGGACCGGGGAGCTGTTTTTT. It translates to CASRAFRDRGTGELFF.

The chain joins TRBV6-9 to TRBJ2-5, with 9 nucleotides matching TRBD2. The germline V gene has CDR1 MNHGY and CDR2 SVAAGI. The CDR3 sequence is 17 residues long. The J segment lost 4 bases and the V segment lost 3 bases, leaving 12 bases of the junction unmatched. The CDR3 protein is CASSYGGRARWGETQYF. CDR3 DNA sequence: TGTGCCAGCAGTTACGGCGGGAGGGCCAGATGGGGAGAGACCCAGTACTTC.

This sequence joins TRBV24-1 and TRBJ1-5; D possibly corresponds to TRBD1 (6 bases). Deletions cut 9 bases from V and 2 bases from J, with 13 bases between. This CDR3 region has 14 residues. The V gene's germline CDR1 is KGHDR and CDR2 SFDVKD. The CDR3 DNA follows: TGTGCCACCCGGGACACTACCGGCAATCAGCCCCAGCATTTT. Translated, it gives CATRDTTGNQPQHF.